The 5 T cell receptor beta chains given below trace back to one sample, sequenced in a study of beta chain features in type 1 diabetes. General study findings and limits: TCRB CDR3s were moderately but significantly shorter in Type 1 diabetes patients in all four CD4+ subsets.

The isolated RNA, all of it, was reverse transcribed, so expressed TCRB transcripts were what got sequenced. TCRdb's copy holds only in-frame clones and misses some; the assay was immunoSEQ multiplex PCR. The sample contains almost 350,000 clones, around 8.5% of which appear only once. The antigens for these receptors are not known. Material: central memory CD4+ T cells from blood. The receptor source for this set is a young man with type 1 diabetes.

The chain joins TRBV7-2 to TRBJ1-5; D is undetermined. CDR3 length: 15 residues. Trimming removed 5 bases at V and 2 bases at J, with 13 bases between. Germline CDR1 reads SGHTA; CDR2 reads FQGNSA. This CDR3 reads CASSPRAGRNQPQHF. CDR3 DNA: TGTGCCAGCAGCCCTCGCGCGGGCCGCAATCAGCCCCAGCATTTT.

This clone was observed many times. The chain combines TRBV6-6 with TRBJ1-1; D is unresolved. Trimming removed 7 bases from V and 0 bases from J, with 12 bases in between. Germline V gives CDR1 MNHNY, CDR2 SVGAGI (reference sequence). CDR3 length: 14 residues. The CDR3 DNA reads TGTGCCAGCATACTGAGCACCATGAACACTGAAGCTTTCTTT. Translation gives CASILSTMNTEAFF.

The chain links TRBV7-9 to TRBJ1-6; D gene uncertain. The CDR3 covers 15 residues. Trimming took 1 base from V and 6 from J, leaving 10 bases between them. Germline-derived CDR1 and CDR2 are SEHNR and FQNEAQ (reference sequence). The DNA of the CDR3 is TGTGCCAGCAGCTTAGTAATGCAGATTAATTCACCCCTCCACTTT. The encoded protein is CASSLVMQINSPLHF.

The chain recombines TRBV27 with TRBJ2-7, with D uncertain. V gave up 2 bases and J gave up 4 bases, with 9 bases separating them. Germline V gives CDR1 MNHEY, CDR2 SMNVEV (reference sequence). The CDR3 sequence is 13 residues long. In DNA, the CDR3 is TGTGCCAGCAGTTTAGAGCTAGGTTACGAGCAGTACTTC. It codes for CASSLELGYEQYF.

The rearrangement joins TRBV30 to TRBJ1-1; possibly TRBD1 for D (5 bases). This CDR3 region has 13 residues. Germline V CDR1 and CDR2: GTSNPN, SVGIG (reference sequence). Trimming stripped 8 bases from V and 4 bases from J, with 17 bases between. The CDR3 region has the DNA TGTGCCGCTAAAATACAGGCCAGCACTGAAGCTTTCTTT. Translation gives CAAKIQASTEAFF.